This section outlines one T cell receptor beta chain sequence together with its context. The V gene's germline CDR1 is SQVTM and CDR2 ANQGSEA. Trimming took 2 bases from V and 10 from J, leaving 11 bases between them. This CDR3 spans 11 amino acids. This entry comes from a study of T cells in tumors after PD-1 blockade. Sequencing used immunoSEQ multiplex PCR; TCRdb keeps in-frame clones, though not all of them. The sample includes 20,000 to 30,000 clones, nearly 85% seen only once; the top ten take approximately 12%. The TCR sequence derives from a human donor with basal cell carcinoma. The rearrangement links TRBV29-1 to TRBJ1-1; D not certain. This specimen was PBMCs, taken after anti-PD-1 treatment. The CDR3 spells CSVENSWGAFF. Here the CDR3 DNA reads TGCAGCGTTGAAAATTCGTGGGGAGCTTTCTTT.